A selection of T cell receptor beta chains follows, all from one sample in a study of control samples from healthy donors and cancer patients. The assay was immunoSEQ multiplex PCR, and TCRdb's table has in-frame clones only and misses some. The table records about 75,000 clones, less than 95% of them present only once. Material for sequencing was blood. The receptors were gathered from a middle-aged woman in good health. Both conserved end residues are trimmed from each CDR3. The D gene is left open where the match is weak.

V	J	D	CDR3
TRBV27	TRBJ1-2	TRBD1	ASSPTGGHYGYT
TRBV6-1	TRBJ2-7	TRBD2	ASSENSGRASYEQY
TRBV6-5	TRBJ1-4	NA	ASRPQARNEKLF
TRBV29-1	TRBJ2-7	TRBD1	SVGQGNSYEQY
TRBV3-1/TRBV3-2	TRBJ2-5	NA	ASSQETQY
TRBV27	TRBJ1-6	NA	ASSFVAQEDSPLH
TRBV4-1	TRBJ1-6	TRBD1	ASSQEVTGDSPLH
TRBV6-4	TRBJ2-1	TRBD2	ASSEGGSGVDEQF
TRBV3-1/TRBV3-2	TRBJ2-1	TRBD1	ASSQPVGRGTGDNEQF
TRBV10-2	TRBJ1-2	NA	ASSDDSAYGYT
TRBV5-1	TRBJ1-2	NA	ASSLDRALYGYT
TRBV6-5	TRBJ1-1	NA	ASSYGVGSRNTEAF
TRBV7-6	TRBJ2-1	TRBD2	ASSPALRLAGLGEQF
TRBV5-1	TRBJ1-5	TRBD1	ASSRTGDQPQH
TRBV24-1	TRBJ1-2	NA	ATSAAVDYGYT
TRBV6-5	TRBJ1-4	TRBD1	ASSYSRTGGEKLF
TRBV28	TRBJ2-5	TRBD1	ASSRAGGLGETQY
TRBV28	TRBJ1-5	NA	ASSRDSQH
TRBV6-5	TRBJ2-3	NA	ASSYSQLASPQY
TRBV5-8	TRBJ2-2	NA	ASGHGGAENTGELF
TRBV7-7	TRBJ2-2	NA	ASTGMANTGELF
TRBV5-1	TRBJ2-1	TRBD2	ASSLSSGVYNEQF
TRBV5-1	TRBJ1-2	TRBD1	ASSLGTGWNYGYT
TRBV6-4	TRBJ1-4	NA	ASNRRTANEKLF
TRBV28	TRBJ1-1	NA	ASAVGRDTEAF